The 19 T cell receptor beta chains in this list originate from one sample, sequenced in a study of shared clonotypes between healthy human individuals. This table comes from immunoSEQ multiplex PCR, and its TCRdb copy is limited to in-frame clones, with some not included. The sample gives roughly 760,000 clones, 74% of which show up once; over 1.5% is in the top ten. Input material: memory CD4+ T cells sorted from blood. Subset specified: CD45RA-negative fraction. The receptors come from a woman aged 30 to 39 in good health.

The genes are TRBV18 and TRBJ1-1; unclear D gene. The CDR3 covers 14 residues. CDR1 and CDR2 from the germline V gene are KGHSH and LQKENI. V was clipped by 2 bases and J by 3 bases, with 10 bases between them. The CDR3 region has the DNA TGTGCCAGCTCACCAACCGGGTCCGACACTGAAGCTTTCTTT. Translated: CASSPTGSDTEAFF.

The CDR3 DNA is TGTGCCAGCACCAGACTAGCGGGAGGGTTTGATGAGCAGTTCTTC. Its translation is CASTRLAGGFDEQFF. The chain carries TRBV2 and TRBJ2-1; TRBD2 matches 14 bases. The V gene end was trimmed by 7 bases and the J gene end by 8 bases; junction bases not matched to a gene: 7. Germline CDR1 is SNHLY and CDR2 is FYNNEI. The CDR3 totals 15 residues.

As to this clone: Other DNA variants within this sample encode the same CDR3. V gene TRBV28 combines with J gene TRBJ1-5, with D unresolved. Trimming removed 6 bases from V and 0 bases from J, with 3 bases in between. CDR1 MDHEN and CDR2 SYDVKM come from the germline V gene. CDR3 length equals 12 residues. CDR3 protein: CASSFSNQPQHF. In DNA, the CDR3 is TGTGCCAGCAGCTTTAGCAATCAGCCCCAGCATTTT. Looking up the rest from reference TRBV28 and TRBJ1-5 gives the full variable domain: DVKVTQSSRYLVKRTGEKVFLECVQDMDHENMFWYRQDPGLGLRLIYFSYDVKMKEKGDIPEGYSVSREKKERFSLILESASTNQTSMYLCASSFSNQPQHFGDGTRLSIL.

The V gene is TRBV6-1, the J gene TRBJ2-7; D remains unclear. The ends were cut back, 1 base at V and 4 bases at J, with 11 bases in the middle. The length of the CDR3 is 14 residues. In germline, CDR1 is MNHNS, CDR2 SASEGT. The CDR3 sequence is CASSEGYGPYEQYF. In DNA, the CDR3 is TGTGCCAGCAGTGAAGGTTACGGCCCTTACGAGCAGTACTTC.

This clone was seen more than once but under ten times. Here the CDR3 reads CASSNSNQPQHF. In DNA form, the CDR3 reads TGTGCCAGCTCAAATAGCAATCAGCCCCAGCATTTT. This chain uses TRBV6-4 with TRBJ1-5; D remains unclear. The CDR3 spans 12 residues. The V and J ends lost 8 bases and 0 bases respectively, with 5 bases between them. CDR1 is MRHNA and CDR2 is SNTAGT in the germline V gene.

The chain joins TRBV6-1 to TRBJ1-4, with D perhaps TRBD1 (6 bases). V lost 4 bases, J lost 3 bases, and 21 bases lay in between. This CDR3 has 18 residues. The germline CDR1 and CDR2 sequences are MNHNS and SASEGT. The CDR3 coding sequence is TGTGCCAGCAGTGCCGTCGGGGGGCTGAGGCGGGCTAATGAAAAACTGTTTTTT. It specifies CASSAVGGLRRANEKLFF.

V gene TRBV7-9 combines with J gene TRBJ2-5; D possibly corresponds to TRBD2 (6 bases). Germline CDR1 reads SEHNR; CDR2 reads FQNEAQ (reference sequence). V shed 4 bases and J shed 4 bases, with 13 bases lying between them. The CDR3 totals 14 residues. This CDR3 is CASSSGLLPETQYF. CDR3 in DNA: TGTGCCAGCAGCTCGGGACTCCTCCCAGAGACCCAGTACTTC.

The chain combines TRBV11-2 with TRBJ1-2; 7 bases are shared with TRBD1. This CDR3 region has 15 residues. The germline gives CDR1 SGHAT, CDR2 FQNNGV. J gave up 5 bases and V 1 base, and 7 bases lay outside the gene matches. CDR3 region: CASSLGVAGGYGYTF. The CDR3 bases are TGTGCCAGCAGCTTAGGGGTTGCAGGGGGGTATGGCTACACCTTC. The full variable domain, completed using reference TRBV11-2 and TRBJ1-2, is EAGVAQSPRYKIIEKRQSVAFWCNPISGHATLYWYQQILGQGPKLLIQFQNNGVVDDSQLPKDRFSAERLKGVDSTLKIQPAKLEDSAVYLCASSLGVAGGYGYTFGSGTRLTVV.

The chain carries TRBV15 and TRBJ2-3; TRBD1 aligns across 12 bases. Trimming cost V 2 bases and J 4 bases; bases outside gene matches: 4. Looked up from germline, CDR1 is LNHNV and CDR2 is YYDKDF (reference sequence). This CDR3 comprises 16 residues. This CDR3 is CATSRHGTGGADTQYF. The CDR3, as DNA: TGTGCCACCAGCAGACACGGGACAGGGGGCGCAGATACGCAGTATTTT.

This rearrangement joins TRBV14 to TRBJ2-5; D gene unclear. Germline-derived CDR1 and CDR2 are SGHDN and FVKESK. V lost 5 bases and J lost 5, with 6 bases in between. The CDR3 spans 11 residues. The CDR3 sequence is CASSMVETQYF. DNA of the CDR3: TGTGCCAGCAGCATGGTGGAGACCCAGTACTTC. The full variable domain, with the rest looked up from reference TRBV14 and TRBJ2-5, is EAGVTQFPSHSVIEKGQTVTLRCDPISGHDNLYWYRRVMGKEIKFLLHFVKESKQDESGMPNNRFLAERTGGTYSTLKVQPAELEDSGVYFCASSMVETQYFGPGTRLLVL.

This clone was seen only once. The CDR3 reads CASTPLFSGNTEAFF. The CDR3 DNA is TGTGCCAGTACCCCCCTATTCTCCGGGAACACTGAAGCTTTCTTT. The genes are TRBV19 and TRBJ1-1; D is undetermined. The CDR3 sequence is 15 residues long. Trimming removed 7 bases from V and 1 base from J, with 16 bases in between. In germline, CDR1 is LNHDA, CDR2 SQIVND (reference sequence). The full variable domain, with the rest looked up from reference TRBV19 and TRBJ1-1, is DGGITQSPKYLFRKEGQNVTLSCEQNLNHDAMYWYRQDPGQGLRLIYYSQIVNDFQKGDIAEGYSVSREKKESFPLTVTSAQKNPTAFYLCASTPLFSGNTEAFFGQGTRLTVV.

The chain is built from TRBV10-3 and TRBJ2-7, with a weak D call TRBD2 (6 bases). Germline CDR1 ENHRY, CDR2 SYGVKD. The CDR3 extends over 14 amino acids. The V gene lost 3 bases and the J gene lost 1 base, with 10 bases spanning the gap. This CDR3 is CAISDGGRSYEQYF. Written as DNA, the CDR3 is TGTGCCATCAGTGATGGGGGGAGGTCCTACGAGCAGTACTTC.

This clone was picked up one time. This chain connects TRBV19 to TRBJ2-1; D is possibly TRBD1 (6 bases). V shed 6 bases and J shed 0 bases, with 24 bases lying between them. This CDR3 region has 19 residues. CDR1 LNHDA and CDR2 SQIVND come from the germline V gene (reference sequence). The CDR3 sequence: CASRQFGGGRSGSYNEQFF. The CDR3 region has the DNA TGTGCCAGTAGGCAATTTGGGGGCGGACGATCCGGCTCCTACAATGAGCAGTTCTTC.

This clone has ten or more counts. The chain carries TRBV29-1 and TRBJ2-1; 7 bases are shared with TRBD2. J gave up 4 bases and V 8 bases, and 8 bases lay outside the gene matches. This CDR3 comprises 13 residues. Germline V gene data show CDR1 as SQVTM and CDR2 as ANQGSEA. The CDR3 reads CSYLGGLYNEQFF. The CDR3 region has the DNA TGCAGCTATTTGGGGGGACTATACAATGAGCAGTTCTTC.

The CDR3 DNA reads as TGTGCCAGCAGTGGACCTCGGGCAGGGGGAAGGAGCACTGAAGCTTTCTTT. It specifies CASSGPRAGGRSTEAFF. The rearrangement uses TRBV2 and TRBJ1-1, with TRBD1 matching 7 bases. The CDR3 contains 17 residues. The junction had 15 bases not matched to a gene; V was cut back by 4 bases and J by 4 bases. Germline loops: CDR1 SNHLY, CDR2 FYNNEI.

This clone was seen more than once but under ten times. The J gene is TRBJ2-7, the V gene TRBV18; D not resolved. V was trimmed by 5 bases and J by 4 bases, leaving 6 bases between them. The CDR3 consists of 11 residues. CDR1 KGHSH and CDR2 LQKENI come from the germline V gene. CDR3 amino acids: CASSIPYEQYF. In nucleotides, the CDR3 is TGTGCCAGCTCAATACCGTACGAGCAGTACTTC. The full variable domain, completed using reference TRBV18 and TRBJ2-7, is NAGVMQNPRHLVRRRGQEARLRCSPMKGHSHVYWYRQLPEEGLKFMVYLQKENIIDESGMPKERFSAEFPKEGPSILRIQQVVRGDSAAYFCASSIPYEQYFGPGTRLTVT.

The V and J genes are TRBV9 and TRBJ2-1; D gene uncertain. Trimming took 4 bases from V and 2 from J, leaving 13 bases between them. The CDR3 contains 15 residues. The germline gives CDR1 SGDLS, CDR2 YYNGEE. The CDR3 sequence is CASSPRLGAYNEQFF. The CDR3 DNA is TGTGCCAGCAGCCCTCGACTGGGCGCCTACAATGAGCAGTTCTTC.

As regards this clone: At the DNA level, this CDR3 is encoded by other sequences in the same sample as well. The chain has TRBV6-1 and TRBJ1-1; 7 bases are a match to TRBD1. This CDR3 has 15 residues. Germline assignment: CDR1 MNHNS and CDR2 SASEGT. The trim removed 0 bases at V and 5 bases at J, leaving 6 bases unmatched. The CDR3 nucleotides are TGTGCCAGCAGTGAAGCAGCAGGGGGAGGGACTGAAGCTTTCTTT. It codes for CASSEAAGGGTEAFF.

The genes are TRBV6-1 and TRBJ2-1; TRBD2 matches 7 bases. This CDR3 is built from 15 residues. Germline V gene lookup returns CDR1 MNHNS and CDR2 SASEGT. V lost 6 bases and J lost 9; bases outside the gene matches: 14. CDR3 protein: CASRAGTNQRTEQFF. CDR3 coding DNA: TGTGCCAGCAGGGCCGGGACTAACCAAAGGACTGAGCAGTTCTTC.